This T cell receptor beta chain was sequenced in a study of T-cell reconstitution after alpha-beta-depleted transplantation in children (dated by TCRdb to 2015 to 2016). With regard to the full study: Using TCR repertoire profiling, the study quantitatively followed how T-cell immune reconstitution unfolded in children after TCRalphabeta/CD19-depleted allogeneic hematopoietic cell transplantation.

The receptor library was made with PCR. Sequenced on an Illumina HiSeq 2500. TCR libraries were prepared with molecular barcoding, using unique molecular identifiers to normalize TCRbeta repertoire quantification. TCRdb cleaned the public reads at Q25 with fastp, built clones with MiXCR and kept in-frame beta chains. Rows with one shared CDR3 protein collapse into an entry with the most common genes and DNA. The sample profile shows 190,000 or so distinct CDR3 sequences; around 7% of them were found once. The ten largest make up over 2.5% of the sample. Reading from cysteine to phenylalanine, the CDR3 counts 14 amino acids. The retained sequence is limited to the CDR3, 42 bases, with the frame set at the first base. The germline V gene (reference sequence) yields WNHNN for CDR1 and SYGVQD for CDR2. Relative to germline, V is missing 8 bases and J is missing 1 base, with 3 bases of the junction outside any gene match.

This clonotype was found many times. Its antigen is currently not known. The input lacks base qualities; no much larger clone sits a single base away. The TCR sequence derives from a human donor who donated a stem cell graft to a child with Wiskott-Aldrich syndrome. The chain uses TRBV10-1 and TRBJ2-2; TRBD1 lines up with 8 middle nucleotides. The material was PBMCs from the stem cell graft donor, obtained from the stem cell graft. CDR3 reads: CASSGTGNTGELFF. The nucleotides read TGCGCCAGCTCGGGGACAGGGAACACCGGGGAGCTGTTTTTT.